This entry concerns a single T cell receptor (beta chain). Treatment of the sample: randomized to nivolumab then ipilimumab (arm A) or the reverse (arm B). PBMC sorting kept live CD3+CD8+ cells without CD19 or CD56. Repertoires were generated with immunoSEQ multiplex PCR, while TCRdb's copy carries only in-frame clones and drops some. The data contain some 32,000 clones, approximately 77% of them singletons. The CDR3 covers 18 residues. In germline, CDR1 is MDHEN, CDR2 SYDVKM. The entry originates in a study of sequential checkpoint blockade in melanoma. Overall study context: Patients were randomized 1:1 to nivolumab-then-ipilimumab or ipilimumab-then-nivolumab first-line. Maintenance nivolumab came after either treatment sequence.

The TCR comes from a human donor with melanoma. Here the sequenced sample was CD8+ T cells sorted from blood (inferred from file names), taken from a patient given nivolumab and ipilimumab in sequence. J is TRBJ2-5 and V is TRBV28; 7 nucleotides align to TRBD2. The better agreement between TRBJ2-7 and the DNA end casts doubt on the J call. The CDR3 here is CASSFFPLRSGTSYEQYF. CDR3 in DNA: TGTGCCAGCAGTTTTTTCCCCCTGAGGAGCGGGACTTCCTACGAGCAGTACTTC.